The 2 T cell receptor beta chains listed next were all sequenced from one sample in a study of blood T cell repertoires in COVID-19 (dated by TCRdb to the early 2020s). The library was prepared using the immunoSEQ multiplex PCR assay. Not all clones reach the TCRdb copy of this immuneACCESS table, which keeps in-frame sequences only. Checked studies attribute under half of the gap to unresolved V genes and leave the rest unexplained. The sample profile shows some 290,000 clones; approximately 90% of them were found once. The top ten constitute about 3.6% of the sample. Sequencing input: peripheral blood. The receptors were gathered from a man aged 18 to 29 with active or convalescent COVID-19.

The chain couples TRBV7-8 to TRBJ2-7; 7 positions match TRBD1. Trimming took 5 bases from V and 6 from J; bases not matched to a gene: 7. Germline V gives CDR1 SGHVS, CDR2 FQNEAQ. The length of the CDR3 is 13 residues. In DNA, the CDR3 is TGTGCCAGCAGCCGACAGGGTGATGGCGAGCAGTACTTC. The encoded protein is CASSRQGDGEQYF. Variable domain in full (rest from reference TRBV7-8 and TRBJ2-7): GAGVSQSPRYKVAKRGQDVALRCDPISGHVSLFWYQQALGQGPEFLTYFQNEAQLDKSGLPSDRFFAERPEGSVSTLKIQRTQQEDSAVYLCASSRQGDGEQYFGPGTRLTVT.

The CDR3 reads CASSLVRYEQYF. The DNA of the CDR3 is TGTGCCAGCAGCTTAGTCAGATACGAGCAGTACTTC. The rearrangement links TRBV7-2 to TRBJ2-7; D remains unclear. V dropped 1 base and J dropped 4 bases, with 5 bases sitting between them. Germline values: CDR1 SGHTA, CDR2 FQGNSA. This CDR3 has 12 residues. Using reference TRBV7-2 and TRBJ2-7 for the parts outside the CDR3, the full variable domain is GAGVSQSPSNKVTEKGKDVELRCDPISGHTALYWYRQSLGQGLEFLIYFQGNSAPDKSGLPSDRFSAERTGGSVSTLTIQRTQQEDSAVYLCASSLVRYEQYFGPGTRLTVT.